This is a list of T cell receptor beta chains from one sample in a study of cytotoxic CD8 clonotypes in ibrutinib-treated CLL. Assay: immunoSEQ multiplex PCR; the TCRdb copy retains only in-frame clones and omits some. The sample contains over 100,000 clones, roughly 57% of which appear only once. The sample in question was PBMCs, obtained after 24 months of ibrutinib treatment. The receptor set was obtained from a human donor with chronic lymphocytic leukemia. Each CDR3 is given with its conserved first and last residue. The order of the fields is J gene, D gene, clone size, V gene, CDR3 DNA, CDR3 protein. The D gene is left open where the match is weak. Not all rows give a size; the values are once, few, many and, for expanded clones, a class.

TRBJ2-7	TRBD2	NA	TRBV7-9	TGTGCCAGCAGCTTCCCGGTCGAGCGGGGCGAGCAGTACTTC	CASSFPVERGEQYF
TRBJ2-1	NA	NA	TRBV6-5	TGTGCCAGCAGTTACGGGGGGACCTACAATGAGCAGTTCTTC	CASSYGGTYNEQFF
TRBJ2-3	NA	NA	TRBV9	TGTGCCAGCAGCGTAGGGGACAGCACAGATACGCAGTATTTT	CASSVGDSTDTQYF
TRBJ2-7	NA	NA	TRBV29-1	TGCAGCGTCCTGGAGAGCCAGAGCTCCTACGAGCAGTACTTC	CSVLESQSSYEQYF
TRBJ2-7	NA	NA	TRBV11-2	TGTGCCAGCAGCCCCGTCGGGGTCTCCTACGAGCAGTACTTC	CASSPVGVSYEQYF
TRBJ2-1	TRBD2	NA	TRBV6-6	TGTGCCAGCACCCTAGCGGGGAGCTCCTACAATGAGCAGTTCTTC	CASTLAGSSYNEQFF
TRBJ1-1	NA	NA	TRBV6-5	TGTGCCAGCAGTGGGAAGGGGCGCACTGAAGCTTTCTTT	CASSGKGRTEAFF
TRBJ1-1	NA	NA	TRBV14	TGTGCCAGCAGCCCGGTGGAAGGGCGCACTGAAGCTTTCTTT	CASSPVEGRTEAFF
TRBJ2-5	TRBD2	NA	TRBV5-6	TGTGCCAGCAGCAATAGCGGGGGCCCCCCCGAGACCCAGTACTTC	CASSNSGGPPETQYF
TRBJ2-1	NA	once	TRBV5-1	TGCGCCAGCAGCCCTGGCGGGGCCAACACCCCACCGAATGAGCAGTTCTTC	CASSPGGANTPPNEQFF
TRBJ1-1	NA	NA	TRBV4-3	TGCGCCAGCAGCCAAGAACCCTTTCTTGGGATTGGTGAAGCTTTCTTT	CASSQEPFLGIGEAFF
TRBJ2-2	NA	NA	TRBV9	TGTGCCAGCAGCGTAGCTCCCGTCAATTCCGGGGAGCTGTTTTTT	CASSVAPVNSGELFF
TRBJ1-6	NA	few	TRBV6-6	TGTGCCAGCAGGGGTACGTTGAGCTCCTATAATTCACCCCTCCACTTT	CASRGTLSSYNSPLHF
TRBJ2-5	NA	NA	TRBV11-3	TGTGCCAGCAGCTTTCAGGATCCGGAGACCCAGTACTTC	CASSFQDPETQYF
TRBJ1-1	TRBD1	NA	TRBV19	TGTGCCAGTAGTAGGACAGGTCGCACTGAAGCTTTCTTT	CASSRTGRTEAFF
TRBJ1-1	TRBD1	NA	TRBV9	TGTGCCAGCAGCAGGACAGGGGAGAACACTGAAGCTTTCTTT	CASSRTGENTEAFF
TRBJ1-1	NA	few	TRBV19	TGTGCCAGTAGGAAGGACTCTTACACTGAAGCTTTCTTT	CASRKDSYTEAFF